This T cell receptor (beta chain) was sequenced in a study of T cell changes during pregnancy in multiple sclerosis (dated by TCRdb to the late 2010s). Looking at the study overall: Changes in the T cell repertoire over the course of pregnancy were examined in this study in women with multiple sclerosis.

The receptor library was made with the immunoSEQ multiplex PCR assay. TCRdb stores this immuneACCESS table with in-frame sequences only. Part of the clones is absent; in the studies checked, under half of the shortfall reflects unresolved V genes, and no reason is known for the rest. The sample contains around 35,000 clones, 75% to 90% of them found a single time. Clones ranked in the top ten supply around 4.3% of the sample. Concerning this clone: Its antigen target is currently unknown. Per-base qualities were not stored, and no clone one base away is much larger.

The CDR3 starts with the cysteine, ends with the phenylalanine, and has 16 residues. Kept here is only the CDR3 DNA, which spans 48 bases and is read in frame from base 1. The germline V gene sets CDR1 to MNHEY and CDR2 to SVGAGI. The rearranged segments are TRBV6-5 and TRBJ2-5; the D gene is perhaps TRBD1, from 6 matching bases. The J call is in doubt because the DNA end fits TRBJ2-7 better. This TCR derives from a female donor with multiple sclerosis, enrolled in a pregnancy study. Sequenced material: CD8+ T cells from peripheral blood mononuclear cells, taken after pregnancy. The CDR3 amino acid sequence is: CASSLNQGSKTYEQYF. The nucleotide sequence reads TGTGCCAGCAGTTTAAACCAGGGGAGCAAAACCTACGAGCAGTACTTC.